The T cell receptor (beta chain) under discussion was sequenced for a study of response to subunit inactivated influenza vaccine. The study's findings and limits: Each seasonal influenza vaccination recruits few new T cells, the authors suggested.

About this clonotype itself: Its antigen is unknown.

TCRdb ran MiXCR on the RT-PCR reads and lists one entry per CDR3 protein. The table has 800,000 or so distinct CDR3 sequences, 21% seen once. Germline-derived CDR1 and CDR2 are LGHNA and YSLEER. The CDR3 length is 16 residues. The V and J ends lost 3 bases and 8 bases, in that order; junction bases with no gene match: 9. The sample consisted of PBMCs from blood, taken 4 to 6 days after vaccination. This sequence originates from a man aged 45-60 years who received an inactivated influenza vaccine. This chain uses TRBV4-3 with TRBJ2-1, with 11 bases fitting TRBD2. The CDR3: CASSHRTSGLQDEQFF. The CDR3 DNA reads TGCGCCAGCAGCCATCGGACTAGCGGGTTACAGGATGAGCAGTTCTTC.